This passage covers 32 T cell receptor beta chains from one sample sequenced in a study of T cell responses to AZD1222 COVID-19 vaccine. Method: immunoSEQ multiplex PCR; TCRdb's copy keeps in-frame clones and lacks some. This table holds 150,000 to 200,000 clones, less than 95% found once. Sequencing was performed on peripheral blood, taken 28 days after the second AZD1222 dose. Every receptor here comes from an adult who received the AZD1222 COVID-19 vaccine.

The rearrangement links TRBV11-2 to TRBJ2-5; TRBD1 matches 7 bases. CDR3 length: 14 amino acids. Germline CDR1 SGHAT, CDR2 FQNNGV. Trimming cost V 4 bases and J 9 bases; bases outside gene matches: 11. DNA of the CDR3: TGTGCCAGCAGCTCCAACAGGGGACGACGAGCCCAGTACTTC. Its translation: CASSSNRGRRAQYF.

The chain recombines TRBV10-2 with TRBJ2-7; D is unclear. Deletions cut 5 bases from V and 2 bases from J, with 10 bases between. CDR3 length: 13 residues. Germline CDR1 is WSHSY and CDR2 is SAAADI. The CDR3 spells CASSRAETYEQYF. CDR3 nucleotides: TGCGCCAGCAGTCGGGCGGAAACCTACGAGCAGTACTTC.

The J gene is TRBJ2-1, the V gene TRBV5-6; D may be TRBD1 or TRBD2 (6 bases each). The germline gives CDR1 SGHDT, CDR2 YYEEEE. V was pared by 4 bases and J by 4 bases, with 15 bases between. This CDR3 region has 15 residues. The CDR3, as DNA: TGTGCCAGCAGCCCCCCCGGGGGCCAATACAATGAGCAGTTCTTC. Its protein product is CASSPPGGQYNEQFF.

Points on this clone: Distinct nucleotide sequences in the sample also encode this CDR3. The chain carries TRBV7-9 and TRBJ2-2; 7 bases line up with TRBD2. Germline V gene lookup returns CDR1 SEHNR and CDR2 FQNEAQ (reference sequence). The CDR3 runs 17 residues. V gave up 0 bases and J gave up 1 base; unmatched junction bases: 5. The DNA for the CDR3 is TGTGCCAGCAGCTTAGCGGGGCTAGCGGAGAACACCGGGGAGCTGTTTTTT. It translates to CASSLAGLAENTGELFF.

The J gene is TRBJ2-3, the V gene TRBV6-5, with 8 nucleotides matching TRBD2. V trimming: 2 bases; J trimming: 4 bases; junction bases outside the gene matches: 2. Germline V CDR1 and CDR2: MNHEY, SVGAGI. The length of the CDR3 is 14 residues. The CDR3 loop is CASSYREGADTQYF. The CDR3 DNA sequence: TGTGCCAGCAGTTACCGGGAGGGAGCAGATACGCAGTATTTT.

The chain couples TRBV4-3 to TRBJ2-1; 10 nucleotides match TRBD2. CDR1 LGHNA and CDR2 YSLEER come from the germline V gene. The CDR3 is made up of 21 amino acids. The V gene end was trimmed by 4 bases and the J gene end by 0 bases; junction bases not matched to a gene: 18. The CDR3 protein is CASSLQVHLGLAASSYNEQFF. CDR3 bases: TGCGCCAGCAGCCTCCAGGTGCATCTAGGACTAGCGGCTAGCTCCTACAATGAGCAGTTCTTC.

CDR3 residues: CASRQVGDSYNSPLHF. The CDR3 DNA sequence: TGTGCCAGTAGGCAAGTGGGAGACTCCTATAATTCACCCCTCCACTTT. The rearrangement joins TRBV19 to TRBJ1-6, with D unclear. The V gene lost 6 bases and the J gene lost 0 bases, with 12 bases spanning the gap. Germline V CDR1 and CDR2: LNHDA, SQIVND (reference sequence). The CDR3 has 16 amino acids. Full variable domain (rest looked up from reference TRBV19 and TRBJ1-6): DGGITQSPKYLFRKEGQNVTLSCEQNLNHDAMYWYRQDPGQGLRLIYYSQIVNDFQKGDIAEGYSVSREKKESFPLTVTSAQKNPTAFYLCASRQVGDSYNSPLHFGNGTRLTVT.

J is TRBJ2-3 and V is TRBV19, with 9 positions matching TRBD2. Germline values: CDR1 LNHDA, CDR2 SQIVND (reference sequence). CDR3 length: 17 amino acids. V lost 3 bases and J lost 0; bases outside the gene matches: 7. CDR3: CASSIRAGGPSTDTQYF. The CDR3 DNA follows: TGTGCCAGTAGTATCCGAGCGGGGGGTCCCAGCACAGATACGCAGTATTTT.

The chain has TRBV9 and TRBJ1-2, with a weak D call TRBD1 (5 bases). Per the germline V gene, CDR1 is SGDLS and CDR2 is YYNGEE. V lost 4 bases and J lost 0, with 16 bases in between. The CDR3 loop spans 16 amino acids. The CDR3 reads CASSNVGTRANYGYTF. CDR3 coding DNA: TGTGCCAGCAGCAACGTCGGGACTCGTGCTAACTATGGCTACACCTTC.

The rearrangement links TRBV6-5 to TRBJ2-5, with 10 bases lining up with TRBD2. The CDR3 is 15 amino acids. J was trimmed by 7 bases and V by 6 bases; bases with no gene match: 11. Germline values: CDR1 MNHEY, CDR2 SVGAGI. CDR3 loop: CASSRFGTSDGTQYF. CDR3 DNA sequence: TGTGCCAGCAGCAGATTCGGGACTAGCGACGGGACCCAGTACTTC.

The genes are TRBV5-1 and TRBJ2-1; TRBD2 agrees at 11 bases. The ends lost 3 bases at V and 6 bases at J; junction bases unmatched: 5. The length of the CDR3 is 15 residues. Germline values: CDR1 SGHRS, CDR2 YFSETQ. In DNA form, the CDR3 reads TGCGCCAGCAGCTCCATAGCGGGAGGGCCCAATGAGCAGTTCTTC. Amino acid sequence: CASSSIAGGPNEQFF.

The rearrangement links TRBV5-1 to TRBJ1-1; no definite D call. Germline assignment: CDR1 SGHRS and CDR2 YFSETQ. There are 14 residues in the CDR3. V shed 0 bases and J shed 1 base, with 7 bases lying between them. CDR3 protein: CASSLASRNTEAFF. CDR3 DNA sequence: TGCGCCAGCAGCTTGGCGAGCAGGAACACTGAAGCTTTCTTT.

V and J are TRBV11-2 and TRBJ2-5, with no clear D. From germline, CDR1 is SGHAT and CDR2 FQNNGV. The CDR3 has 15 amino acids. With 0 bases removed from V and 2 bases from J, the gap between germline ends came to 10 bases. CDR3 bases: TGTGCCAGCAGCTTAGATTGGGTAAATCAAGAGACCCAGTACTTC. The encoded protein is CASSLDWVNQETQYF.

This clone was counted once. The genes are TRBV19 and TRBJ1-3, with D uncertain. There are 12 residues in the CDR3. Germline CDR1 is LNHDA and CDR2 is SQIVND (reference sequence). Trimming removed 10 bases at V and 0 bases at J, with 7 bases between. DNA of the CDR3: TGTGCCACAGAACACTCTGGAAACACCATATATTTT. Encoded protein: CATEHSGNTIYF.

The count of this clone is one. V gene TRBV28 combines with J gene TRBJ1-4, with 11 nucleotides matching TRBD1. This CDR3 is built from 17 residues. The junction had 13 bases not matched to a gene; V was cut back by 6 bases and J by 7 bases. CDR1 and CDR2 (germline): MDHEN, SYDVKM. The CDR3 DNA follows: TGTGCCAGCAGCCTAGGGGGACAGGGGGGGTTTGGTGAAAAACTGTTTTTT. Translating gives CASSLGGQGGFGEKLFF.

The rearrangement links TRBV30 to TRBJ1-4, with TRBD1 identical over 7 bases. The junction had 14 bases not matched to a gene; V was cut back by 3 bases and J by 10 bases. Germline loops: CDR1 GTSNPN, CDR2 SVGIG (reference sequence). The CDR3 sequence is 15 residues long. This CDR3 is CAWSTRTGATGKLFF. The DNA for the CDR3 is TGTGCCTGGAGCACCAGGACAGGAGCTACGGGAAAACTGTTTTTT.

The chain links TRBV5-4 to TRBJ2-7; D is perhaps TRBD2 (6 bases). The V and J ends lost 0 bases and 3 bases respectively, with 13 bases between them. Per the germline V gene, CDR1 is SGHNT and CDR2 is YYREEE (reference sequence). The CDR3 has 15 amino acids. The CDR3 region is CASSLGRGPGYEQYF. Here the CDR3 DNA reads TGTGCCAGCAGCTTGGGGAGGGGTCCGGGCTACGAGCAGTACTTC.

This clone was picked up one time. CDR3 sequence reads: CASSRTGDYNSPLHF. The CDR3 region has the DNA TGCGCCAGCAGCCGTACAGGGGATTATAATTCACCCCTCCACTTT. The rearrangement links TRBV5-1 to TRBJ1-6; 7 bases agree with TRBD1. Per germline, CDR1 SGHRS and CDR2 YFSETQ. Trimming at V came to 4 bases and at J to 4 bases, leaving 5 bases not matched to a gene. This CDR3 spans 15 amino acids.

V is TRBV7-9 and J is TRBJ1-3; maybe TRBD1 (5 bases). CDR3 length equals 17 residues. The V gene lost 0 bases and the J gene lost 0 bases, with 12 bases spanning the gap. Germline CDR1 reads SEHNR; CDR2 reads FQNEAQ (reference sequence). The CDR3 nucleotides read TGTGCCAGCAGCTTAGCGGCCCAGGGTGGCTCTGGAAACACCATATATTTT. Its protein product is CASSLAAQGGSGNTIYF.

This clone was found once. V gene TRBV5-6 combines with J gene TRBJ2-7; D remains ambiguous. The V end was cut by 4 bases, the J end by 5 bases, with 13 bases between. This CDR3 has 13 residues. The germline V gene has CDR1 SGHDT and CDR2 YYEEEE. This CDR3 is CASSVIIPHEQYF. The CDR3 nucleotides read TGTGCCAGCAGCGTGATCATTCCCCACGAGCAGTACTTC.

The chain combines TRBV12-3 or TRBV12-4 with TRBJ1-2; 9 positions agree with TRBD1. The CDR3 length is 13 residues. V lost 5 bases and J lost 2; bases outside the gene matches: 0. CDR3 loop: CASSGTGNYGYTF. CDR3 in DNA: TGTGCCAGCAGTGGGACAGGGAACTATGGCTACACCTTC.

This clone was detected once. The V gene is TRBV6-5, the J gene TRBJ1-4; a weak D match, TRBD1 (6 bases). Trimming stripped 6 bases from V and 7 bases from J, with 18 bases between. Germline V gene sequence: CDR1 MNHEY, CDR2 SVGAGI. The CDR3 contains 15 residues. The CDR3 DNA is TGTGCCAGCAGCTCTGGGGGGGGCAGGGGTGAAAAACTGTTTTTT. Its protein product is CASSSGGGRGEKLFF.

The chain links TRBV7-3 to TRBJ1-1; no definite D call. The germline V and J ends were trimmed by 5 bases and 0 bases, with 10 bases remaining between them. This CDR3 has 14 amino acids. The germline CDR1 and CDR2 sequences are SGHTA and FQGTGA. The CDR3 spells CASSPSAMNTEAFF. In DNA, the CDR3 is TGTGCCAGCAGCCCCTCTGCCATGAACACTGAAGCTTTCTTT.

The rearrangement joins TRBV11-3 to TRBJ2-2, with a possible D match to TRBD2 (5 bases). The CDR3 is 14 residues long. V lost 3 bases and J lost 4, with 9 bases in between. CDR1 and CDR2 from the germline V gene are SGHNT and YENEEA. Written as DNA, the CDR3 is TGTGCCAGCAGCTTCGGCGCGGGCACCGGGGAGCTGTTTTTT. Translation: CASSFGAGTGELFF.

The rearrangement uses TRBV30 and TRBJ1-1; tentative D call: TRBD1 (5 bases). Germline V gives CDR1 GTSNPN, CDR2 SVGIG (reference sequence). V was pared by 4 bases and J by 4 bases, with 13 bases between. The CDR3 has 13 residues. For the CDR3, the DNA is TGTGCCTGGACCTCACACGGGGGCACTGAAGCTTTCTTT. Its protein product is CAWTSHGGTEAFF.

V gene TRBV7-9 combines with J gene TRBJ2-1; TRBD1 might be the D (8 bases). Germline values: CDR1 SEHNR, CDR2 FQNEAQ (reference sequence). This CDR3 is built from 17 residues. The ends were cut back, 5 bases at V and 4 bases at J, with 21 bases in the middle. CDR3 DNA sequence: TGTGCCAGCAGCCTGGGGACAGGTCCGGGGGGTTACAATGAGCAGTTCTTC. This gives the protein CASSLGTGPGGYNEQFF.

In DNA, the CDR3 is TGTGCCAGCAGTTACTGGGGGGCAGGGGGCCGGATTAGCAATCAGCCCCAGCATTTT. Its translation is CASSYWGAGGRISNQPQHF. V gene TRBV6-2 or TRBV6-3 combines with J gene TRBJ1-5; 8 bases agree with TRBD1. J was trimmed by 0 bases and V by 1 base; bases with no gene match: 11. CDR3 length equals 19 residues. Per germline, CDR1 MNHEY and CDR2 SVGEGT.

The CDR3 sequence is CSVATGGNSYGYTF. The DNA for the CDR3 is TGCAGCGTTGCCACAGGGGGCAATTCCTATGGCTACACCTTC. This chain connects TRBV29-1 to TRBJ1-2, with 9 bases matching TRBD1. Germline values: CDR1 SQVTM, CDR2 ANQGSEA. Trimming at V came to 4 bases and at J to 4 bases, leaving 7 bases not matched to a gene. This CDR3 contains 14 residues.

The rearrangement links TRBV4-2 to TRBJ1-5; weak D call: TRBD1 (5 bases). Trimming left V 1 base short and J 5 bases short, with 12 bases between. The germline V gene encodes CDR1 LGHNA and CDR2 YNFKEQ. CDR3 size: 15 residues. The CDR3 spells CASSQGSREDQPQHF. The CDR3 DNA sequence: TGTGCCAGCAGCCAAGGGAGCAGGGAGGATCAGCCCCAGCATTTT.

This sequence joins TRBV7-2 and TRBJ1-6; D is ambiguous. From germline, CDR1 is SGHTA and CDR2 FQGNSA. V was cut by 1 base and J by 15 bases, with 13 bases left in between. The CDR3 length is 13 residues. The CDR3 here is CASSLGRFNILHF. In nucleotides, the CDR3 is TGTGCCAGCAGCTTAGGCCGCTTCAATATCCTCCACTTT.

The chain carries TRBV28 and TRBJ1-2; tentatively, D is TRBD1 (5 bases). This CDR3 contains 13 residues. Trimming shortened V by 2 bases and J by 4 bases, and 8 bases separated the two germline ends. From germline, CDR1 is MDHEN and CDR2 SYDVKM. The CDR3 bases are TGTGCCAGCAGTTTAGGGGGGTCCTATGGCTACACCTTC. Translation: CASSLGGSYGYTF.

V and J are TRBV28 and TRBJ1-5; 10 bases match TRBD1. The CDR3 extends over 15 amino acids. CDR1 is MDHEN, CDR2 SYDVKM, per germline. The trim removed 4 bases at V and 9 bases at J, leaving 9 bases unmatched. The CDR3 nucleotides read TGTGCCAGCAGTTACCCCGGGACAGGGGATCGGCCCCAGCATTTT. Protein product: CASSYPGTGDRPQHF.